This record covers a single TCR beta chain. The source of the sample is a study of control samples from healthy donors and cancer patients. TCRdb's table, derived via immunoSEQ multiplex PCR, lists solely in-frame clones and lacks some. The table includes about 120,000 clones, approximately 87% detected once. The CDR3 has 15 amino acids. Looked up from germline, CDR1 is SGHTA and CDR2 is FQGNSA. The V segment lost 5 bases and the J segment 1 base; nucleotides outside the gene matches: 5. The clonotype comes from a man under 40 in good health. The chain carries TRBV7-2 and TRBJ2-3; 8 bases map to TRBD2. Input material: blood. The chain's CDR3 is CASSQQRGRTDTQYF. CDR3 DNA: TGTGCCAGCAGCCAACAGCGGGGGCGCACAGATACGCAGTATTTT.